This T cell receptor beta chain was retrieved from a study of Tregs in tolerant kidney transplant recipients. As for the study in general: Mixed chimerism was transient after nonmyeloablative marrow transplants from related graft donors.

CD4+CD25+CD127- Tregs, CD4+CD25- non-Tregs, CD4 and CD8 cells were sorted. Thawed PBMCs were rested overnight at 37°C with 200 to 250 IU/ml IL-2 before regulatory T cell sorting. The table came from immunoSEQ multiplex PCR; TCRdb's copy has only in-frame clones and leaves some out. The table includes 75,000 to 80,000 clones, around 93% detected once. The CDR3 extends over 15 amino acids. CDR1 and CDR2 from the germline V gene are SGHDT and YYEEEE. After removal of 4 bases from V and 7 bases from J, the junction contained 7 bases not matched to a gene. The table lists this clone with a count of one. Source: Tregs from blood, taken before the transplant. This rearrangement joins TRBV5-6 to TRBJ1-6, with TRBD1 matching 8 bases. The receptor was derived from a human donor who received a combined kidney and bone marrow transplant. The CDR3 loop is CASSVGQGNNSPLHF. The CDR3 DNA reads as TGTGCCAGCAGCGTAGGACAGGGCAACAATTCACCCCTCCACTTT.